A single sample is the source of the 19 T cell receptor beta chains below, sequenced in a study of technical replicates of blood from a handful of donors. Clones were sequenced by immunoSEQ multiplex PCR, and TCRdb holds only the in-frame ones, with some missing. Of tens of thousands of clones listed, around nine tenths are singletons. Sequenced: T cells isolated from PBMCs. Receptor source: a human donor in good health.

The V call is TRBV2, the J call TRBJ1-1; a possible D gene is TRBD1 (6 bases). Germline CDR1 SNHLY, CDR2 FYNNEI. Trimming removed 2 bases from V and 5 bases from J, with 18 bases in between. The CDR3 is 16 amino acids. Written as DNA, the CDR3 is TGTGCCAGCAGTGAACCGGGGGGGGGCGTTAGGACTGAAGCTTTCTTT. This translates into CASSEPGGGVRTEAFF.

The rearrangement uses TRBV7-2 and TRBJ1-4, with 8 nucleotides matching TRBD1. Unmatched junction bases numbered 9, after V lost 6 bases and J lost 15 bases. The CDR3 spans 12 residues. Germline loops: CDR1 SGHTA, CDR2 FQGNSA. The CDR3 is CASSLNRGKVFF. The CDR3 nucleotides are TGTGCCAGCAGTTTAAACAGGGGGAAGGTGTTTTTT.

The chain carries TRBV28 and TRBJ2-3; D unresolved. V was cut by 3 bases and J by 3 bases, with 10 bases left in between. The CDR3 is made up of 14 amino acids. Germline CDR1 MDHEN, CDR2 SYDVKM. The CDR3 spells CASSFLSGTDTQYF. CDR3 coding DNA: TGTGCCAGCAGTTTCCTTTCGGGTACAGATACGCAGTATTTT.

The chain carries TRBV10-1 and TRBJ2-7; tentatively, D is TRBD1 (6 bases). There are 13 residues in the CDR3. Per germline, CDR1 WNHNN and CDR2 SYGVQD (reference sequence). The V end lost 5 bases, the J end lost 3 bases, and 11 bases lay between the germline ends. The CDR3 DNA reads as TGCGCCAGCAGTCCGGACAGTGGCTACGAGCAGTACTTC. Its translation is CASSPDSGYEQYF.

The chain links TRBV14 to TRBJ1-4; 7 bases agree with TRBD1. Per germline, CDR1 SGHDN and CDR2 FVKESK. This CDR3 has 15 amino acids. With V trimmed by 1 base and J by 6 bases, 5 bases remained unmatched. The CDR3 protein is CASSQGGGRHEKLFF. CDR3 in DNA: TGTGCCAGCAGCCAAGGAGGGGGCCGACATGAAAAACTGTTTTTT.

V is TRBV7-9 and J is TRBJ2-1; perhaps TRBD1 as D (7 bases). V shed 5 bases and J shed 2 bases, with 19 bases lying between them. The CDR3 extends over 17 amino acids. CDR1 and CDR2 from the germline V gene are SEHNR and FQNEAQ (reference sequence). CDR3 nucleotide sequence: TGTGCCAGCAGCCAGGGGGGTCGTCCCCATACCTACAATGAGCAGTTCTTC. Translating gives CASSQGGRPHTYNEQFF.

V usage is TRBV27 and J usage is TRBJ2-5; D is uncertain. Trimming took 6 bases from V and 2 from J, leaving 10 bases between them. Per germline, CDR1 MNHEY and CDR2 SMNVEV (reference sequence). This CDR3 spans 13 amino acids. The CDR3 region is CASREADQETQYF. In DNA, the CDR3 is TGTGCCAGCAGAGAGGCAGATCAAGAGACCCAGTACTTC.

The count of this clone is one. This sequence joins TRBV16 and TRBJ2-1; D unclear. The CDR3 is 13 residues long. Between the trimmed V and J ends, which lost 4 bases and 3 bases, there was a span of 7 bases. The germline gives CDR1 KGHSY, CDR2 FQNENV. DNA of the CDR3: TGTGCCAGCAGCCTCGGTAGCTACAATGAGCAGTTCTTC. Translating it yields CASSLGSYNEQFF.

This chain joins TRBV28 and TRBJ2-7; D is perhaps TRBD1 (6 bases). This CDR3 spans 15 amino acids. From germline, CDR1 is MDHEN and CDR2 SYDVKM. The V end lost 9 bases, the J end lost 4 bases, and 22 bases lay between the germline ends. CDR3 loop: CASRTNTGKPYEQYF. CDR3 nucleotide sequence: TGTGCCAGTCGCACTAATACAGGGAAACCTTACGAGCAGTACTTC.

The chain joins TRBV6-5 to TRBJ1-6, with a possible D match to TRBD1 (5 bases). The V gene lost 0 bases and the J gene lost 5 bases, with 11 bases spanning the gap. Germline-derived CDR1 and CDR2 are MNHEY and SVGAGI. This CDR3 has 16 amino acids. The CDR3 bases are TGTGCCAGCAGTTACTCGACAGCTCTAGATAATTCACCCCTCCACTTT. This gives the protein CASSYSTALDNSPLHF.

The chain carries TRBV6-4 and TRBJ2-3, with 9 bases that match TRBD1. Germline lookup yields CDR1 MRHNA and CDR2 SNTAGT. The CDR3 consists of 14 residues. V trimming: 4 bases; J trimming: 1 base; junction bases outside the gene matches: 0. Here the CDR3 reads CASSGTGGTDTQYF. CDR3 DNA: TGTGCCAGCAGTGGGACAGGGGGCACAGATACGCAGTATTTT.

The chain employs TRBV23-1 and TRBJ1-1; D is uncertain. TRBV23-1 qualifies as an ORF whose function is uncertain. The V and J ends lost 4 bases and 1 base respectively, with 7 bases between them. The CDR3 contains 13 residues. CDR3 in DNA: TGCGCCAGCAGTCCACTGAGGAACACTGAAGCTTTCTTT. This codes for CASSPLRNTEAFF.

This clone was seen just once. This rearrangement joins TRBV18 to TRBJ1-1, with 7 nucleotides matching TRBD1. Germline CDR1 is KGHSH and CDR2 is LQKENI. The CDR3 spans 13 residues. Germline trimming cut 6 bases from V and 5 bases from J; bases unmatched to any gene: 6. CDR3 sequence reads: CASSPTGATEAFF. The DNA for the CDR3 is TGTGCCAGCTCCCCAACAGGGGCGACTGAAGCTTTCTTT.

CDR3 protein: CASSLDRGHYYEQYF. DNA for the CDR3: TGCGCCAGCAGCCTGGACAGGGGGCATTACTACGAGCAGTACTTC. This rearrangement joins TRBV5-1 to TRBJ2-7, with TRBD1 matching over 11 bases. Trimming at V came to 4 bases and at J to 3 bases, leaving 6 bases not matched to a gene. CDR1 is SGHRS, CDR2 YFSETQ, per germline. This CDR3 is built from 15 residues.

The chain joins TRBV5-1 to TRBJ1-3, with D hard to call. Between the trimmed V and J ends, which lost 1 base and 0 bases, there was a span of 8 bases. In germline, CDR1 is SGHRS, CDR2 YFSETQ. The CDR3 totals 15 residues. CDR3 loop: CASSLSQVSGNTIYF. The CDR3 bases are TGCGCCAGCAGCTTGTCCCAGGTCTCTGGAAACACCATATATTTT.

The chain recombines TRBV29-1 with TRBJ2-7, with TRBD1 as a possible D gene (6 bases). This CDR3 spans 14 amino acids. In germline, CDR1 is SQVTM, CDR2 ANQGSEA. Trimming took 6 bases from V and 2 from J, leaving 17 bases between them. This CDR3 reads CSVIRDTQAYEQYF. CDR3 coding DNA: TGCAGCGTCATCCGGGACACCCAAGCCTACGAGCAGTACTTC.

This chain joins TRBV7-8 and TRBJ2-7, with no clear D. Germline lookup yields CDR1 SGHVS and CDR2 FQNEAQ. Trimming removed 0 bases at V and 1 base at J, with 10 bases between. The CDR3 loop spans 15 amino acids. CDR3 amino acids: CASSLARKESYEQYF. The CDR3 coding sequence is TGTGCCAGCAGCTTAGCTAGAAAAGAATCCTACGAGCAGTACTTC.

The rearrangement uses TRBV9 and TRBJ2-7; 7 bases agree with TRBD2. Germline CDR1 reads SGDLS; CDR2 reads YYNGEE. J lost 0 bases, V lost 4 bases, and 7 bases had no gene match. The CDR3 loop spans 15 amino acids. The CDR3 sequence: CASSPWGGGSYEQYF. As DNA, the CDR3 is TGTGCCAGCAGCCCTTGGGGGGGTGGCTCCTACGAGCAGTACTTC.

The chain employs TRBV12-5 and TRBJ2-2; 12 bases are shared with TRBD2. Germline CDR1 LGHNT, CDR2 FRNRAP. There are 21 residues in the CDR3. V shed 0 bases, J shed 2 bases, and the junction held 13 bases outside the gene matches. The CDR3 bases are TGTGCTAGTGGTTTGGTACTCGGCGGACTAGCGGGAATGCGAAACACCGGGGAGCTGTTTTTT. Protein product: CASGLVLGGLAGMRNTGELFF.